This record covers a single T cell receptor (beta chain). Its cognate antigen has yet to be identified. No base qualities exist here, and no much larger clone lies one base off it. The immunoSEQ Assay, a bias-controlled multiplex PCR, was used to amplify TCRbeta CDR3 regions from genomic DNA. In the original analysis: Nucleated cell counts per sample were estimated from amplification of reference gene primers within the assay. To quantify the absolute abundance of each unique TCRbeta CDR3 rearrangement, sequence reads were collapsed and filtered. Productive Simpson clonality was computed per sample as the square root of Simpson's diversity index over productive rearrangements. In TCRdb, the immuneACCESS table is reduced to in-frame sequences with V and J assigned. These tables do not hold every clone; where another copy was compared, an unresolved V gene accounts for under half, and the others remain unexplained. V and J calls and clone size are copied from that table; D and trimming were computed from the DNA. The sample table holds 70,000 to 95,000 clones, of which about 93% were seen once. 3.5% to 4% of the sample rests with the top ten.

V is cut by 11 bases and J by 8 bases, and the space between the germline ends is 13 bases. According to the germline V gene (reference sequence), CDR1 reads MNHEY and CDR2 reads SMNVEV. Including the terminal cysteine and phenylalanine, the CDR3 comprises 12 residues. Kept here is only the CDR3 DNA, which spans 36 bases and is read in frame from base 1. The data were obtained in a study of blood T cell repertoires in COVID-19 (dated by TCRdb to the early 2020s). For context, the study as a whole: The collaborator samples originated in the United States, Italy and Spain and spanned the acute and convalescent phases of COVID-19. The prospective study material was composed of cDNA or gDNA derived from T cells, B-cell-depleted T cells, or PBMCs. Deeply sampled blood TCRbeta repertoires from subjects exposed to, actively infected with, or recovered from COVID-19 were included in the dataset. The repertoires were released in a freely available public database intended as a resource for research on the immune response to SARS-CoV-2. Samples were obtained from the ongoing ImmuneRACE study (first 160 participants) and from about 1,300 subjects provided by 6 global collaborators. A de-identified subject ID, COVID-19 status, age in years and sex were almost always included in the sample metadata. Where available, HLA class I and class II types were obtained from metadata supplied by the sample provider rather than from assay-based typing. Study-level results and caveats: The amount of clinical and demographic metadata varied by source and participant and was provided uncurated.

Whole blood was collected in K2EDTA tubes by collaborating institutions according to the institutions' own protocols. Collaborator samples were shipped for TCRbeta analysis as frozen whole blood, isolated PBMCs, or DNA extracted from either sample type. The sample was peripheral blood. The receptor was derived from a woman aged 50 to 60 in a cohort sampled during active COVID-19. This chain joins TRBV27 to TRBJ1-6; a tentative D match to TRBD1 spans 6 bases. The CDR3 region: CAAGARYSPLHF. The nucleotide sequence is TGTGCCGCGGGGGCGAGGTATTCACCCCTCCACTTT.